The clone carrying this T cell receptor beta chain was picked up one time. What it recognizes is unknown. TCRdb keeps only in-frame clones here, not all; method: immunoSEQ multiplex PCR. The profile shows over 2 million clones, 85% to 95% of them singletons. CDR3 length equals 15 residues. The germline gives CDR1 MNHEY, CDR2 SMNVEV (reference sequence). The V end was cut by 6 bases, the J end by 10 bases, with 19 bases between. It was CD45RO-negative cells, positively selected for CCR7, that made up naive CD8 cells, with terminally differentiated effector memory CD45RA+ cells excluded. The data stem from a study of shared clonotypes between healthy human individuals. Turning to the study itself: Aged 18 to 49, the donors were a couple of women and a few men.

Notes on the study in general: Read depth was anticipated to influence clonotype sharing among donors. Clonotypes shared by all four donors outscored non-shared clonotypes in generation probability.

The clonotype comes from a young man in good health. The sample comprised naive CD8+ T cells sorted from blood. V is TRBV27 and J is TRBJ1-6; D is perhaps TRBD1 (6 bases). The CDR3 is CASSEFRGGQSPLHF. Here the CDR3 DNA reads TGTGCCAGCAGCGAATTCAGGGGTGGTCAATCACCCCTCCACTTT.